This T cell receptor (beta chain) was retrieved from a study of blood T cell repertoires in COVID-19 (dated by TCRdb to the early 2020s). Concerning the study at large: Collaborator samples came from the United States, Italy and Spain and covered acute and convalescent phases of COVID-19. The prospective study material was composed of cDNA or gDNA derived from T cells, B-cell-depleted T cells, or PBMCs. Deeply sampled blood TCRbeta repertoires from subjects exposed to, actively infected with, or recovered from COVID-19 were included in the dataset. The repertoires were made available in a free public database intended to serve as a resource for research on the immune response to SARS-CoV-2. Samples were obtained from the ongoing ImmuneRACE study (first 160 participants) and from over a thousand subjects provided by 6 global collaborators. A de-identified subject ID, COVID-19 status, age in years and sex were almost always included in the sample metadata. HLA class I and class II types, where available, came from metadata supplied by the sample provider rather than from assay-based typing. What the authors observed across the whole study: How much clinical and demographic metadata was included differed by source and by participant, and the metadata was provided uncurated.

TCRbeta CDR3 regions were amplified from genomic DNA using the immunoSEQ Assay, a bias-controlled multiplex PCR. Processing in the source paper ran as follows. Nucleated cell counts per sample were estimated from amplification of reference gene primers within the assay. To quantify the absolute abundance of each unique TCRbeta CDR3 rearrangement, sequence reads were collapsed and filtered. For each sample, productive Simpson clonality was calculated as the square root of Simpson's diversity index over productive rearrangements. TCRdb holds this immuneACCESS table with in-frame rearrangements only. Some clones are missing; in checked studies, unresolved V genes explain under half, and the rest has no known cause. That table is the source of V, J and clone size, and D and trimming were worked out from the DNA. The sample includes 95,000 to 150,000 clones, with around 80% observed a single time. The ten most abundant clones make up 3.5% to 4% of the sample.

The collaborating institutions used their own protocols to collect whole blood in K2EDTA tubes. For TCRbeta analysis, collaborator samples were shipped as frozen whole blood, as isolated PBMCs, or as DNA extracted from either sample type. On this clone itself: This clone's antigen is unknown. No per-base quality is available; no much larger clone lies one base away.

Looking up the germline V gene yields CDR1 MNHEY and CDR2 SVGAGI. Spanning cysteine to phenylalanine, the CDR3 consists of 16 amino acids. Only the CDR3 region is kept as DNA, spanning 48 bases read in frame from base 1. From V the trimming removes 0 bases and from J it removes 8 bases, while the gene matches leave 7 bases of the junction unaccounted for. Sequencing was performed on peripheral blood. The receptor comes from a woman between 50 and 59 years old with acute or convalescent COVID-19. The rearranged chain carries TRBV6-5 and TRBJ1-6; 7 central nucleotides agree with TRBD1. The nucleotide sequence reads as follows: TGTGCCAGCAGTTACTCCTGGGACAGTAGTTATTCACCCCTCCACTTT. It is translated as CASSYSWDSSYSPLHF.